The present T cell receptor (beta chain) was sequenced within a study of beta chain features in type 1 diabetes. cDNA synthesis used the whole RNA isolate, giving expressed TCRB sequences. Only in-frame clones appear in the TCRdb table, and some are missing; sequencing was by immunoSEQ multiplex PCR. The sample contains approximately 330,000 clones, about 11% of which appear only once. The V gene end was trimmed by 2 bases and the J gene end by 7 bases; junction bases not matched to a gene: 8. CDR1 is MDHEN, CDR2 SYDVKM, per germline. The CDR3 consists of 16 residues. The sequence was obtained from a woman aged 25-40 years in good health. Input material: naive CD4+ T cells from blood. The chain has TRBV28 and TRBJ2-4; TRBD2 agrees at 10 bases. The CDR3 bases are TGTGCCAGCAGTTTAAGGGCTAGCGGGAGCCACAACATTCAGTACTTC. Translating it yields CASSLRASGSHNIQYF. Complete variable domain (other parts from reference TRBV28 and TRBJ2-4): DVKVTQSSRYLVKRTGEKVFLECVQDMDHENMFWYRQDPGLGLRLIYFSYDVKMKEKGDIPEGYSVSREKKERFSLILESASTNQTSMYLCASSLRASGSHNIQYFGAGTRLSVL.